These T cell receptor beta chains were read from a single sample in a study of TIL therapy for anti-PD-1-resistant metastatic lung cancer. TCRdb's copy holds only in-frame clones and misses some; the assay was immunoSEQ multiplex PCR. The sample shows approximately 20,000 clones, nearly 80% of them seen only once. Sequencing was performed on blood, taken at baseline. The receptors originated from a person between 30 and 80 years old with non-small cell lung cancer. CDR3s include the opening cysteine and the closing phenylalanine or tryptophan. The D gene is left open where the match is weak. Clone size, where shown, is once, few, many, or a class for clones that have expanded.

j_call	v_call	clone_size	d_call	cdr3_aa	cdr3_nt
TRBJ1-5	TRBV9	-	-	CASSVGPNQPQHF	TGTGCCAGCAGCGTTGGCCCCAATCAGCCCCAGCATTTT
TRBJ2-7	TRBV3-1/TRBV3-2	-	-	CASSVRYEQYF	TGTGCCAGCAGCGTGCGCTACGAGCAGTACTTC
TRBJ1-4	TRBV4-3	-	-	CASSQDRRNNEKLFF	TGCGCCAGCAGCCAAGACAGACGTAATAATGAAAAACTGTTTTTT
TRBJ2-5	TRBV18	few	-	CASSPDSLETQYF	TGTGCCAGCTCGCCGGACAGTCTAGAGACCCAGTACTTC
TRBJ1-2	TRBV20-1	-	TRBD1	CSASLQGARTF	TGCAGTGCTAGTCTACAGGGGGCTCGGACCTTC
TRBJ2-1	TRBV24-1	few	TRBD2	CATSVSGSRYEQFF	TGTGCCACCAGTGTTAGCGGGAGTAGGTATGAGCAGTTCTTC
TRBJ1-3	TRBV2	-	-	CASRGTTSGNTIYF	TGTGCCAGCAGGGGGACAACGAGTGGAAACACCATATATTTT
TRBJ1-6	TRBV6-5	-	-	CATRGAGNSPLHF	TGTGCCACCCGGGGGGCTGGTAATTCACCCCTCCACTTT
TRBJ1-5	TRBV18	-	-	CASSPGKGDQPQHF	TGTGCCAGCTCACCGGGAAAAGGGGACCAGCCCCAGCATTTT
TRBJ1-2	TRBV11-2	-	TRBD1	CASSLDRGRGYTF	TGTGCCAGCAGCCTGGACAGGGGAAGGGGCTACACCTTC
TRBJ1-6	TRBV5-6	once	-	CASSLARGQRDSPLHF	TGTGCCAGCAGCTTGGCCAGAGGACAGAGAGATTCACCCCTCCACTTT
TRBJ2-5	TRBV5-1	-	TRBD2	CASSRRLAGGSGETQYF	TGCGCCAGCAGCCGCAGACTAGCGGGAGGTTCTGGGGAGACCCAGTACTTC
TRBJ2-6	TRBV4-2	-	-	CASSHEFSGANVLTF	TGTGCCAGCAGCCACGAGTTCTCTGGGGCCAACGTCCTGACTTTC
TRBJ1-1	TRBV2	few	-	CASSVEIMNTEAFF	TGTGCCAGCAGTGTGGAAATCATGAACACTGAAGCTTTCTTT